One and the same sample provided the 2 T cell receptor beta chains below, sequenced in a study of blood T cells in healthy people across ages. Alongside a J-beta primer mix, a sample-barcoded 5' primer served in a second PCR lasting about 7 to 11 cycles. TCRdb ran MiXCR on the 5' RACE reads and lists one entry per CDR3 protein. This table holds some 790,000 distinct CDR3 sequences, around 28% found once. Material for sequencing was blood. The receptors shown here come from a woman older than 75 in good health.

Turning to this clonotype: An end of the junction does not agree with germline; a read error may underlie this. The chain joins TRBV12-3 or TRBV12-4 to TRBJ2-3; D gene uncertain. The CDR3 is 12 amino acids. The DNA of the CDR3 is TGTGCCAGCAGAGCGAGTACAGATGCGCAGTATTTT. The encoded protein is CASRASTDAQYF.

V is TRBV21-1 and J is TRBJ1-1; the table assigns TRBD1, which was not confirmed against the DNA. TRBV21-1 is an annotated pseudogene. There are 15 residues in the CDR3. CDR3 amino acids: CASSKGQAPSTGAFF. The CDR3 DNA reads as TGTGCCAGCAGCAAGGGGCAGGCCCCGAGCACTGGAGCTTTCTTT.